The TCR beta chain described here comes from a study of blood T cell repertoires in COVID-19. On the study more broadly: COVID-19 samples from acute and convalescent phases originated in the United States, Italy and Spain. PBMCs, B-cell-depleted T cells, or T cells were the source of the cDNA or gDNA that made up the material.

This clone appeared once. The V and J ends lost 3 bases and 0 bases, in that order; junction bases with no gene match: 7. Germline-derived CDR1 and CDR2 are SGHRS and YFSETQ. The CDR3 is made up of 19 amino acids. Study processing details: Nucleated cell counts were estimated from reference gene primer amplification. Repertoires were generated with immunoSEQ multiplex PCR, while TCRdb's copy carries only in-frame clones and drops some. D and trimming come from the DNA, and the V and J calls and clone size come from that table. The data show over 250,000 clones, about nine tenths seen once. Enrolled during active infection, Seattle patients were then followed longitudinally.

The chain employs TRBV5-1 and TRBJ2-1; 15 bases map to TRBD2. The source material was peripheral blood. This sequence was found in a young adult with COVID-19, enrolled during active disease. CDR3 protein: CASSSGLAGGTSSYNEQFF. The DNA of the CDR3 is TGCGCCAGCAGCTCGGGACTAGCGGGAGGAACTAGCTCCTACAATGAGCAGTTCTTC.